What follows are 22 T cell receptor beta chains derived from one specimen sequenced in a study of CD8 T cells in ankylosing spondylitis. TCRdb re-called the 5' RACE reads with MiXCR, one entry per CDR3 protein. In the table there are 240,000 or so distinct CDR3 sequences, less than 10% of which are singletons. Input material: blood, either unsorted or a sorted T cell fraction (not recorded which). Every receptor here comes from a male donor with ankylosing spondylitis or in good health (not recorded which).

This clonotype has at least ten counts. The chain couples TRBV12-3 or TRBV12-4 to TRBJ2-2; tentative D call: TRBD2 (6 bases). This CDR3 comprises 15 residues. Trimming removed 3 bases at V and 5 bases at J, with 13 bases between. The CDR3 here is CASSFTGARTGELFF. CDR3 bases: TGTGCCAGCAGTTTTACGGGAGCGAGAACCGGGGAGCTGTTTTTT.

This clonotype has at least ten counts. The rearrangement links TRBV5-1 to TRBJ2-3, with 9 bases that match TRBD1. Trimming removed 7 bases from V and 3 bases from J; junction bases left unmatched: 0. There are 12 residues in the CDR3. Germline loops: CDR1 SGHRS, CDR2 YFSETQ. Written as DNA, the CDR3 is TGCGCCAGCGGGACAGGGACAGATACGCAGTATTTT. This gives the protein CASGTGTDTQYF.

This clonotype was recorded many times. V usage is TRBV27 and J usage is TRBJ2-7; 10 positions match TRBD1. The ends lost 3 bases at V and 4 bases at J; junction bases unmatched: 3. Germline CDR1 MNHEY, CDR2 SMNVEV (reference sequence). The CDR3 loop spans 14 amino acids. The CDR3 spells CASSLTGGIYEQYF. In DNA, the CDR3 is TGTGCCAGCAGTTTGACAGGGGGCATTTACGAGCAGTACTTC.

This clonotype was seen many times. The gene calls are TRBV14 and TRBJ2-7; 8 nucleotides align to TRBD1. The CDR3 covers 15 residues. Looked up from germline, CDR1 is SGHDN and CDR2 is FVKESK. V lost 5 bases and J lost 4; bases outside the gene matches: 10. CDR3 loop: CASSYDQGAVYEQYF. Written as DNA, the CDR3 is TGTGCCAGCAGCTACGACCAGGGGGCGGTTTACGAGCAGTACTTC.

At least ten counts were recorded for this clonotype. V usage is TRBV15 and J usage is TRBJ1-1; D remains ambiguous. Per the germline V gene, CDR1 is LNHNV and CDR2 is YYDKDF (reference sequence). V was trimmed by 1 base and J by 6 bases, leaving 9 bases between them. This CDR3 is 13 amino acids long. The CDR3 DNA is TGTGCCACCAGCAGAGTGAGGGTCGCTGAAGCTTTCTTT. This gives the protein CATSRVRVAEAFF.

This rearrangement joins TRBV7-8 to TRBJ2-1; TRBD2 agrees at 9 bases. Germline CDR1 and CDR2: SGHVS and FQNEAQ. CDR3 length equals 18 residues. With V trimmed by 3 bases and J by 7 bases, 16 bases remained unmatched. CDR3 region: CASSLVKAGGLGGNEQFF. In DNA, the CDR3 is TGTGCCAGCAGCTTGGTGAAGGCGGGAGGGCTTGGGGGGAATGAGCAGTTCTTC.

The V gene is TRBV30, the J gene TRBJ1-2; tentatively, D is TRBD1 (6 bases). The CDR3 is made up of 12 amino acids. The germline gives CDR1 GTSNPN, CDR2 SVGIG (reference sequence). V gave up 4 bases and J gave up 6 bases, with 12 bases separating them. As DNA, the CDR3 is TGTGCCTGGATGGGGGCAGATCATGGCTACACCTTC. Its translation: CAWMGADHGYTF.

This clonotype has a handful of counts. This chain links TRBV7-2 with TRBJ2-5; D is undetermined. Between the trimmed V and J ends, which lost 5 bases and 1 base, there was a span of 5 bases. From germline, CDR1 is SGHTA and CDR2 FQGNSA. CDR3 length: 12 amino acids. CDR3 DNA: TGTGCCAGCAGCCTACCCCAAGAGACCCAGTACTTC. It specifies CASSLPQETQYF.

At least ten counts were recorded for this clonotype. The V gene is TRBV5-1, the J gene TRBJ1-1; TRBD1 is a possible D gene (5 bases). V shed 0 bases and J shed 6 bases, with 9 bases lying between them. Germline CDR1 reads SGHRS; CDR2 reads YFSETQ. The CDR3 has 13 amino acids. The DNA of the CDR3 is TGCGCCAGCAGCTTGGACCAGGGCGCTGAAGCTTTCTTT. This encodes CASSLDQGAEAFF. The full variable domain, rest sourced from reference TRBV5-1 and TRBJ1-1, is KAGVTQTPRYLIKTRGQQVTLSCSPISGHRSVSWYQQTPGQGLQFLFEYFSETQRNKGNFPGRFSGRQFSNSRSEMNVSTLELGDSALYLCASSLDQGAEAFFGQGTRLTVV.

This clonotype was observed at least ten times. The chain couples TRBV18 to TRBJ1-4; TRBD1 agrees at 11 bases. After removal of 4 bases from V and 8 bases from J, the junction contained 9 bases not matched to a gene. Germline lookup yields CDR1 KGHSH and CDR2 LQKENI. There are 16 residues in the CDR3. CDR3 coding DNA: TGTGCCAGCTCACACGGATCCGGGACAGGGGGAGAAAAACTGTTTTTT. This gives the protein CASSHGSGTGGEKLFF.

This clonotype was counted at least ten times. The chain carries TRBV5-1 and TRBJ2-2, with TRBD2 as a possible D gene (6 bases). The V end lost 4 bases, the J end lost 0 bases, and 10 bases lay between the germline ends. This CDR3 comprises 15 residues. CDR1 and CDR2 (germline): SGHRS, YFSETQ. CDR3 region: CASSRRDSNTGELFF. As DNA, the CDR3 is TGCGCCAGCAGCAGGAGGGACTCGAACACCGGGGAGCTGTTTTTT.

This clonotype was picked up a small number of times. The genes are TRBV20-1 and TRBJ2-2, with a possible D match to TRBD2 (5 bases). Germline V gene lookup returns CDR1 DFQATT and CDR2 SNEGSKA (reference sequence). The CDR3 length is 12 residues. V lost 5 bases and J lost 7, with 11 bases in between. The CDR3 DNA follows: TGCAGTGCTCGGGGATTCGGCGGGGAGCTGTTTTTT. It translates to CSARGFGGELFF.

The table lists this clonotype with many counts. The genes are TRBV27 and TRBJ2-1; 12 bases align to TRBD2. V lost 2 bases and J lost 9; bases outside the gene matches: 8. The CDR3 is made up of 16 amino acids. From germline, CDR1 is MNHEY and CDR2 SMNVEV (reference sequence). CDR3 nucleotides: TGTGCCAGCAGTTTACTTCCGACTAGCGGGAGTAGTGAGCAGTTCTTC. Residues: CASSLLPTSGSSEQFF.

The chain carries TRBV29-1 and TRBJ2-7; 15 bases map to TRBD2. This CDR3 is built from 15 residues. The V gene end was trimmed by 5 bases and the J gene end by 4 bases; junction bases not matched to a gene: 6. From germline, CDR1 is SQVTM and CDR2 ANQGSEA. Here the CDR3 DNA reads TGCAGCGTTACAGGGACTAGCGGGGGGAAGTACGAGCAGTACTTC. Its protein is CSVTGTSGGKYEQYF.

Many counts were recorded for this clonotype. The V gene is TRBV5-1, the J gene TRBJ1-3, with a tentative D call TRBD1 (6 bases). Germline V gene sequence: CDR1 SGHRS, CDR2 YFSETQ. This CDR3 spans 18 amino acids. V was cut by 3 bases and J by 0 bases, with 19 bases left in between. DNA for the CDR3: TGCGCCAGCAGCTCGCCGCCGGGACAAACATCCTCTGGAAACACCATATATTTT. Amino acid sequence: CASSSPPGQTSSGNTIYF.

This clonotype was seen only a few times. The CDR3 DNA reads as TGTGCCAGCAGCTCCGGGACAGGGCGGAATGATGGCTACACCTTC. As protein: CASSSGTGRNDGYTF. This chain connects TRBV7-9 to TRBJ1-2; TRBD1 agrees at 9 bases. There are 15 residues in the CDR3. Germline values: CDR1 SEHNR, CDR2 FQNEAQ (reference sequence). V was pared by 4 bases and J by 6 bases, with 9 bases of the junction left unmatched.

The rearrangement joins TRBV19 to TRBJ2-6, with unresolved D. V was clipped by 5 bases and J by 1 base, with 12 bases between them. CDR1 is LNHDA and CDR2 is SQIVND in the germline V gene (reference sequence). The length of the CDR3 is 16 residues. The CDR3 DNA reads TGTGCCAGTAGTGCCGGGTTTTATTCTGGGGCCAACGTCCTGACTTTC. This gives the protein CASSAGFYSGANVLTF. The full variable domain, with the rest looked up from reference TRBV19 and TRBJ2-6, is DGGITQSPKYLFRKEGQNVTLSCEQNLNHDAMYWYRQDPGQGLRLIYYSQIVNDFQKGDIAEGYSVSREKKESFPLTVTSAQKNPTAFYLCASSAGFYSGANVLTFGAGSRLTVL.

This clonotype has a count of ten or more. The gene calls are TRBV12-5 and TRBJ2-7; tentative D call: TRBD1 (6 bases). Per germline, CDR1 LGHNT and CDR2 FRNRAP. V was cut by 6 bases and J by 3 bases, with 12 bases left in between. The CDR3 loop spans 13 amino acids. CDR3 region: CASGPGHLYEQYF. The CDR3 coding sequence is TGTGCTAGTGGGCCGGGACACCTCTACGAGCAGTACTTC. Drawing the rest from reference TRBV12-5 and TRBJ2-7, the complete variable domain is DARVTQTPRHKVTEMGQEVTMRCQPILGHNTVFWYRQTMMQGLELLAYFRNRAPLDDSGMPKDRFSAEMPDATLATLKIQPSEPRDSAVYFCASGPGHLYEQYFGPGTRLTVT.

This clonotype was detected many times. V usage is TRBV5-1 and J usage is TRBJ1-6; tentatively, D is TRBD1 (6 bases). V dropped 4 bases and J dropped 9 bases, with 11 bases sitting between them. This CDR3 comprises 13 residues. The V gene's germline CDR1 is SGHRS and CDR2 YFSETQ. The CDR3, as DNA: TGCGCCAGCAGCCTCACAGGGAGTTCACCCCTCCACTTT. Protein: CASSLTGSSPLHF.

V is TRBV7-6 and J is TRBJ2-5, with 7 nucleotides matching TRBD2. Germline V lookup: CDR1 SGHVS, CDR2 FNYEAQ. The junction had 5 bases not matched to a gene; V was cut back by 5 bases and J by 2 bases. This CDR3 is built from 14 residues. In DNA form, the CDR3 reads TGTGCCAGCAGCCATAGGACTAGGCAAGAGACCCAGTACTTC. Encoded protein: CASSHRTRQETQYF.

This clonotype showed up many times. As DNA, the CDR3 is TGTGCCAGCAGCTTTGGCTCGTTAGGTGAGCAGTACTTC. It specifies CASSFGSLGEQYF. The chain links TRBV7-2 to TRBJ2-7; D is undetermined. V was clipped by 3 bases and J by 7 bases, with 13 bases between them. The CDR3 has 13 residues. The germline CDR1 and CDR2 sequences are SGHTA and FQGNSA.

In its sample, this clonotype was seen many times. For the CDR3, the DNA is TGCAGTGCTGAGAGCTCCTACAATGAGCAGTTCTTC. This translates into CSAESSYNEQFF. The chain employs TRBV20-1 and TRBJ2-1, with no clear D. The CDR3 length is 12 residues. Germline CDR1 is DFQATT and CDR2 is SNEGSKA (reference sequence). V dropped 5 bases and J dropped 0 bases, with 5 bases sitting between them.